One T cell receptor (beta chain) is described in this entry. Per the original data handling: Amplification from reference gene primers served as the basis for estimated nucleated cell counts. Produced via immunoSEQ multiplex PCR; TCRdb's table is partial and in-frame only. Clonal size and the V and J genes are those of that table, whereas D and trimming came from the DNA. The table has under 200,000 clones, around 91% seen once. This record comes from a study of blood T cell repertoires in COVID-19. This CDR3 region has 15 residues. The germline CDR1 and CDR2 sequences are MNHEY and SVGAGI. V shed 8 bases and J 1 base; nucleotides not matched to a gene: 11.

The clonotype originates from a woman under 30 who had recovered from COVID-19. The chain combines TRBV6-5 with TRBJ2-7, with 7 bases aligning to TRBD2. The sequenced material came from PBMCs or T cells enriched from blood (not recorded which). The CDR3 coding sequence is TGTGCCAGCCGCGGGGCGGGGGAATCTTCCTACGAGCAGTACTTC. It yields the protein CASRGAGESSYEQYF.